This record concerns one TCR beta chain sequence. Its antigen remains unidentified. These data come from a study of T cell responses to AZD1222 COVID-19 vaccine. Study conclusions and caveats: As reported, nearly half of all spike-specific TCRs target variant regions that are unmutated. Elevations in Spike-specific TCR breadth and depth followed administration of two AZD1222 doses. All repertoire sampling was performed exclusively after the peak T cell response. Along spike, vaccine-associated CD4 TCRs were found throughout, with dominance at 160-218 and 743-854.

J was trimmed by 9 bases and V by 5 bases; bases with no gene match: 4. Looked up from germline, CDR1 is MNHEY and CDR2 is SMNVEV (reference sequence). CDR3 length: 12 amino acids. Sequencing used immunoSEQ multiplex PCR; TCRdb keeps in-frame clones, though not all of them. The sample consists of about 82,000 clones, about 80% of them appearing once. The TCR originated in an adult who received the AZD1222 COVID-19 vaccine. This rearrangement joins TRBV27 to TRBJ2-1; 7 nucleotides align to TRBD1. The material was peripheral blood, obtained 28 days after the second AZD1222 dose. In DNA, the CDR3 is TGTGCCAGCAGTGACAGGGCTGCTGAGCAGTTCTTC. Translating it yields CASSDRAAEQFF.